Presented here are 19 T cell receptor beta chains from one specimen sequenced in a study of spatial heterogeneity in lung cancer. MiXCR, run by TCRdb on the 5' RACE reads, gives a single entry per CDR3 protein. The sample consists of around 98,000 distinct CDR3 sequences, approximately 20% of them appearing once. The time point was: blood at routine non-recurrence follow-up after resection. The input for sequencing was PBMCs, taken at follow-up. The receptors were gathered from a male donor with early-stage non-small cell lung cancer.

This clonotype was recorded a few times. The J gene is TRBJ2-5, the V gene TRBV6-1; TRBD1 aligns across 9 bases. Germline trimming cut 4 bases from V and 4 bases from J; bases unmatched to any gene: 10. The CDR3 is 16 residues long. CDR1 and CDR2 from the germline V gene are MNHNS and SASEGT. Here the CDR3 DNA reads TGTGCCAGCAGTGTCTTGATGGACAGGGGAAGAGAGACCCAGTACTTC. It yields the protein CASSVLMDRGRETQYF.

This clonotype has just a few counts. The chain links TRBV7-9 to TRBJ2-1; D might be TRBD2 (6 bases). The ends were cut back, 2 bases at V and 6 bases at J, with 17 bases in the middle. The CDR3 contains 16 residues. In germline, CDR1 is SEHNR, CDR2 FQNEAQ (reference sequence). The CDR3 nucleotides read TGTGCCAGCAGCTTAAGGCAGGGACTCTTTTTCAATGAGCAGTTCTTC. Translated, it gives CASSLRQGLFFNEQFF.

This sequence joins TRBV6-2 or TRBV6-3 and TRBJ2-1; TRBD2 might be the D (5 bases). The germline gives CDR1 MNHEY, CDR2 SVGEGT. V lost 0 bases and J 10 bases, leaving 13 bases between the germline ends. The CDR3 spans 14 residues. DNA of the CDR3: TGTGCCAGCAGTTACTCTGGACTCAGTGGGGAGCAGTTCTTC. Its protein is CASSYSGLSGEQFF.

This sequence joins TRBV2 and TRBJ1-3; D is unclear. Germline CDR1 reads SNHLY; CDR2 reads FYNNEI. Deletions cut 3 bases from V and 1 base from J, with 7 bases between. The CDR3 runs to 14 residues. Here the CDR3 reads CASSDRISGNTIYF. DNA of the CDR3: TGTGCCAGCAGTGATCGAATTTCTGGAAACACCATATATTTT.

The chain's CDR3 is CASSPRLGTSTDTQYF. For the CDR3, the DNA is TGTGCCAGCTCACCACGTCTAGGGACTAGCACAGATACGCAGTATTTT. V and J are TRBV18 and TRBJ2-3; a weak D match, TRBD2 (6 bases). The V end was cut by 1 base, the J end by 0 bases, with 11 bases between. Germline CDR1 is KGHSH and CDR2 is LQKENI. The CDR3 has 16 amino acids.

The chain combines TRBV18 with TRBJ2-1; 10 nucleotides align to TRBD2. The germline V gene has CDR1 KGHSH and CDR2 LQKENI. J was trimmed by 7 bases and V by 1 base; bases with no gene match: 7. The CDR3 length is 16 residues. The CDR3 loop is CASSPRSGRARNEQFF. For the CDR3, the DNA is TGTGCCAGCTCACCACGAAGCGGGAGGGCCCGAAATGAGCAGTTCTTC.

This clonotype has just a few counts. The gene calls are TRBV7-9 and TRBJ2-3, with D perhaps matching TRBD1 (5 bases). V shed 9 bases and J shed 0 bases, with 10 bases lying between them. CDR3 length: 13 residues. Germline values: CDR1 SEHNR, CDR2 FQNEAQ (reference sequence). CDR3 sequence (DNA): TGTGCCAGTACGACAGAAAGCACAGATACGCAGTATTTT. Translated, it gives CASTTESTDTQYF.

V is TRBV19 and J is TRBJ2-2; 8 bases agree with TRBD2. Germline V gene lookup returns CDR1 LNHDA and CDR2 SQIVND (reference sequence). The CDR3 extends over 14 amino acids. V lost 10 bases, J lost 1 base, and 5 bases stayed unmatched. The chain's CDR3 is CATQSGGNTGELFF. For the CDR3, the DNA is TGTGCCACCCAAAGCGGGGGGAACACCGGGGAGCTGTTTTTT.

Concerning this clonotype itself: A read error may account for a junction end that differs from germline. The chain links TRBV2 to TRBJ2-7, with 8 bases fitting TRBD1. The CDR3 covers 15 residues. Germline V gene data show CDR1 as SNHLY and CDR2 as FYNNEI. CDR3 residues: CVSSVGTGRYYEQYF. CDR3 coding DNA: TGTGTCAGCAGTGTAGGGACAGGCCGTTACTACGAGCAGTACTTC.

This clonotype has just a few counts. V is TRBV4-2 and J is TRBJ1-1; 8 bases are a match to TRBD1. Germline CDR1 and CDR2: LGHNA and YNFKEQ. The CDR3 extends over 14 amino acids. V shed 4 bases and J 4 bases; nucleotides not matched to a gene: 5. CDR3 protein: CASSPRQGSTEAFF. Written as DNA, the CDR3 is TGTGCCAGCAGCCCCCGACAGGGGTCCACTGAAGCTTTCTTT.

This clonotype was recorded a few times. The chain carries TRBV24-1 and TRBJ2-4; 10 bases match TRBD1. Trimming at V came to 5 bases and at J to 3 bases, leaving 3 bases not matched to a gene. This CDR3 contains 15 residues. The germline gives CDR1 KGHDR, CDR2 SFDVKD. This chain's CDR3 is CATSGGTGVKNIQYF. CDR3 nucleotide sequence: TGTGCCACCAGTGGAGGGACAGGGGTCAAAAACATTCAGTACTTC.

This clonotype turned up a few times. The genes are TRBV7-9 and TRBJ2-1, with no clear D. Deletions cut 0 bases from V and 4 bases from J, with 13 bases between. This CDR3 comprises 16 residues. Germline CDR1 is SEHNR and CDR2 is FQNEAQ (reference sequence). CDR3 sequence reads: CASSLASSDPYNEQFF. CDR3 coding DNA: TGTGCCAGCAGCTTAGCGTCGTCAGACCCATACAATGAGCAGTTCTTC.

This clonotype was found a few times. DNA for the CDR3: TGCAGTGCTAGGCCCACAGGGGGGCCTAATGAAAAACTGTTTTTT. This translates into CSARPTGGPNEKLFF. This chain joins TRBV20-1 and TRBJ1-4, with TRBD1 matching 8 bases. The CDR3 is made up of 15 amino acids. Germline V gene data show CDR1 as DFQATT and CDR2 as SNEGSKA (reference sequence). The ends lost 3 bases at V and 3 bases at J; junction bases unmatched: 6.

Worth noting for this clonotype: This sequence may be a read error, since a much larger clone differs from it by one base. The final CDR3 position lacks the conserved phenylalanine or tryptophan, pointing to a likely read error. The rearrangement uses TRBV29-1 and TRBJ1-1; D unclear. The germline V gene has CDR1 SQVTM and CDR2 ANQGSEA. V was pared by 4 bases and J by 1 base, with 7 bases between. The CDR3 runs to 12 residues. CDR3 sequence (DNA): TGCAGCGTTGCTAGAGGGAACACTGAAGCTTTCCTT. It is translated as CSVARGNTEAFL.

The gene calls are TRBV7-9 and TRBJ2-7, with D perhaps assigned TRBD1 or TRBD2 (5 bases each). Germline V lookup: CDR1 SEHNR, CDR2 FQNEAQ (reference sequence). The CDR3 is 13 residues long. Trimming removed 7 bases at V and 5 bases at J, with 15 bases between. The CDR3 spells CASKLGPTHEQYF. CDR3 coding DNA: TGTGCCAGCAAATTGGGACCGACACACGAGCAGTACTTC.

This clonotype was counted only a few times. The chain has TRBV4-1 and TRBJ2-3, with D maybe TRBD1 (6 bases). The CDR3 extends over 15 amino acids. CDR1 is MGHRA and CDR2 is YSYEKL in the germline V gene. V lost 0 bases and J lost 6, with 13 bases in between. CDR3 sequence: CASSQDPRGRDTQYF. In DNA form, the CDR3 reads TGCGCCAGCAGCCAAGATCCCAGGGGAAGGGATACGCAGTATTTT.

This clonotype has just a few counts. As DNA, the CDR3 is TGTGCCAGCAGCGTACTAGTTACCGGGGAGCTGTTTTTT. It is translated as CASSVLVTGELFF. The chain combines TRBV7-9 with TRBJ2-2; tentative D call: TRBD2 (5 bases). Germline-derived CDR1 and CDR2 are SEHNR and FQNEAQ (reference sequence). Between the trimmed V and J ends, which lost 5 bases and 5 bases, there was a span of 9 bases. The CDR3 is made up of 13 amino acids.

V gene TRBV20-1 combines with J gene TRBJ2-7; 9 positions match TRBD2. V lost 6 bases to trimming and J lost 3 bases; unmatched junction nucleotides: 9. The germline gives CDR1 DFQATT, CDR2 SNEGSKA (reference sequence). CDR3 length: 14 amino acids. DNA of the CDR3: TGCAGTGCCTCGCACGAAGCGGGAGGCTACGAGCAGTACTTC. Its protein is CSASHEAGGYEQYF.

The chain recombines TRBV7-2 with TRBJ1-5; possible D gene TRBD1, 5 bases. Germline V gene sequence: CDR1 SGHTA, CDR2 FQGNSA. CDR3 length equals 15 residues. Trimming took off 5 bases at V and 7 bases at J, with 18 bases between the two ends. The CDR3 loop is CASSPRGDLGQPQHF. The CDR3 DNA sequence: TGTGCCAGCAGCCCAAGAGGGGACCTAGGGCAGCCCCAGCATTTT.